This TCR beta chain was identified in a study of breast tumors, draining lymph nodes, adjacent tissues. TCRdb analysed the multiplex PCR reads with MiXCR anew, one entry per CDR3 protein. The data hold about 35,000 distinct CDR3 sequences, with roughly 32% observed a single time. The sample holds one count of this clonotype. J gave up 0 bases and V 5 bases, and 7 bases lay outside the gene matches. Looked up from germline, CDR1 is MNHEY and CDR2 is SVGAGI. The CDR3 length is 15 residues. Sequencing was performed on breast tumor tissue. This receptor was identified in a female donor with breast cancer. Some clones in this sample may be carry-over from other donors' samples. The V gene is TRBV6-5, the J gene TRBJ2-7; 7 bases fit TRBD1. CDR3 sequence (DNA): TGTGCCAGCAGTAACGACAGGGCTAGCTCCTACGAGCAGTACTTC. Residues: CASSNDRASSYEQYF.